A single sample is the source of the 3 T cell receptor beta chains below, sequenced in a study of T cells after yellow fever vaccination. MiXCR, run by TCRdb on the 5' RACE reads, gives a single entry per CDR3 protein. The table lists fewer than 400,000 distinct CDR3 sequences, about 6.2% of them singletons. This specimen was PBMCs, taken 5 days after the yellow fever booster vaccination. Receptors originate from a man aged 25 to 40 who received the YFV17D yellow fever vaccine.

This clonotype has a count of ten or more. The chain carries TRBV15 and TRBJ2-1, with 8 bases matching TRBD2. CDR1 is LNHNV, CDR2 YYDKDF, per germline (reference sequence). The CDR3 runs 16 residues. V lost 0 bases, J lost 8 bases, and 9 bases stayed unmatched. This chain's CDR3 is CATSRDRISGNDEQFF. As DNA, the CDR3 is TGTGCCACCAGCAGAGATCGAATTAGCGGGAACGATGAGCAGTTCTTC.

This clonotype came up a few times. The chain combines TRBV7-2 with TRBJ1-1; D gene uncertain. Trimming left V 9 bases short and J 0 bases short, with 14 bases between. Per germline, CDR1 SGHTA and CDR2 FQGNSA. This CDR3 is 14 amino acids long. The CDR3 region is CASISGRMNTEAFF. DNA for the CDR3: TGTGCCAGTATTTCCGGGCGTATGAACACTGAAGCTTTCTTT.

This clonotype occurred many times. The chain carries TRBV12-3 or TRBV12-4 and TRBJ2-5, with D tentatively TRBD1 (6 bases). V was cut by 6 bases and J by 5 bases, with 16 bases left in between. This CDR3 region has 14 residues. The CDR3 region has the DNA TGTGCCAGCAGCCAGGGGCTAACCATTGAGACCCAGTACTTC. Residues: CASSQGLTIETQYF.